What follows describes a single T cell receptor beta chain. As yet, its antigen is unknown. V shed 4 bases, J shed 5 bases, and the junction held 7 bases outside the gene matches. Germline assignment: CDR1 SNHLY and CDR2 FYNNEI. The length of the CDR3 is 15 residues. These data belong to a study of T cell responses to AZD1222 COVID-19 vaccine. TCRdb's copy holds only in-frame clones and misses some; the assay was immunoSEQ multiplex PCR. The sample lists some 150,000 clones, under 95% occurring once. Study conclusions and caveats: As reported, nearly half of all spike-specific TCRs target variant regions that are unmutated.

This TCR was sampled from an adult in good health. This sample comprised peripheral blood, obtained on day 0 of AZD1222 vaccination. This sequence joins TRBV2 and TRBJ2-5; 10 bases match TRBD2. The CDR3 DNA sequence: TGTGCCAGCAGTGCCAGCGGGAGGGCGGGGGAGACCCAGTACTTC. Protein product: CASSASGRAGETQYF.